This T cell receptor beta chain is drawn from a study of blood T cell repertoires in COVID-19. Study overall: COVID-19 samples collected from the United States, Italy and Spain covered acute and convalescent phases. T cells, B-cell-depleted T cells, or PBMCs provided the cDNA or gDNA that served as material.

The CDR3 totals 13 residues. In germline, CDR1 is MDHEN, CDR2 SYDVKM. The germline V and J ends were trimmed by 3 bases and 5 bases, with 8 bases remaining between them. How the authors handled the data: How many nucleated cells were present was estimated from reference gene primer amplification. Clones were sequenced by immunoSEQ multiplex PCR, and TCRdb holds only the in-frame ones, with some missing. V, J and clone size are those of that table, while D and trimming were read from the DNA. The sample contains 200,000 to 250,000 clones, approximately 80% of which appear only once. The receptor comes from a man aged 25 to 40 who had recovered from COVID-19. The sequenced sample consisted of peripheral blood. This chain connects TRBV28 to TRBJ2-1, with D possibly TRBD2 on 5 matching bases. The CDR3 loop is CASSFRDNNEQFF. CDR3 coding DNA: TGTGCCAGCAGTTTTCGGGATAACAATGAGCAGTTCTTC. The variable domain in full, with the rest retrieved from reference TRBV28 and TRBJ2-1, is DVKVTQSSRYLVKRTGEKVFLECVQDMDHENMFWYRQDPGLGLRLIYFSYDVKMKEKGDIPEGYSVSREKKERFSLILESASTNQTSMYLCASSFRDNNEQFFGPGTRLTVL.